The 30 T cell receptor beta chains below were found in one sample sequenced in a study of cytomegalovirus exposure and HLA in healthy donors. This PCR relied on a set of 60 Vbeta primers and 13 Jbeta primers. Assay used: immunoSEQ multiplex PCR; TCRdb lists only in-frame clones, some missing. The repertoire holds about 130,000 clones, around 77% seen once, with about 4.3% in the top ten. The sequenced sample consisted of PBMCs. These receptors were obtained from a male donor in good health and CMV-seropositive.

This chain connects TRBV6-4 to TRBJ1-5, with D tentatively TRBD1 (5 bases). The CDR3 totals 14 residues. V was shortened by 2 bases and J by 6 bases, with 11 bases between the two germline ends. The germline gives CDR1 MRHNA, CDR2 SNTAGT. The chain's CDR3 is CASSDLAGSQPQHF. CDR3 coding DNA: TGTGCCAGCAGTGACCTCGCAGGGTCTCAGCCCCAGCATTTT.

This clone has a handful of counts. This rearrangement joins TRBV5-6 to TRBJ2-6; 8 bases agree with TRBD1. The germline CDR1 and CDR2 sequences are SGHDT and YYEEEE. The CDR3 extends over 17 amino acids. J was trimmed by 0 bases and V by 1 base; bases with no gene match: 3. The CDR3 DNA is TGTGCCAGCAGCTTGCAGGGGGCGCCCTCTGGGGCCAACGTCCTGACTTTC. Encoded protein: CASSLQGAPSGANVLTF.

This chain uses TRBV6-1 with TRBJ2-7, with 7 bases fitting TRBD2. Per the germline V gene, CDR1 is MNHNS and CDR2 is SASEGT. The CDR3 runs to 13 residues. The junction had 7 bases not matched to a gene; V was cut back by 8 bases and J by 3 bases. CDR3 sequence (DNA): TGTGCCAGCGGGAGGGCCTTTAACTACGAGCAGTACTTC. This codes for CASGRAFNYEQYF.

J is TRBJ1-3 and V is TRBV5-6, with D unclear. There are 15 residues in the CDR3. The V gene lost 5 bases and the J gene lost 0 bases, with 12 bases spanning the gap. CDR1 is SGHDT, CDR2 YYEEEE, per germline. CDR3 in amino acids: CASSRGASSGNTIYF. The CDR3 bases are TGTGCCAGCAGTCGAGGAGCGAGCTCTGGAAACACCATATATTTT.

The J gene is TRBJ2-1, the V gene TRBV9, with a possible D match to TRBD2 (5 bases). CDR1 and CDR2 (germline): SGDLS, YYNGEE. The CDR3 spans 15 residues. Trimming took 0 bases from V and 0 from J, leaving 7 bases between them. The CDR3 reads CASSVVGSSYNEQFF. The CDR3 bases are TGTGCCAGCAGCGTAGTTGGGAGCTCCTACAATGAGCAGTTCTTC.

J is TRBJ1-1 and V is TRBV5-1; maybe TRBD1 (6 bases). CDR1 SGHRS and CDR2 YFSETQ come from the germline V gene. Trimming shortened V by 1 base and J by 3 bases, and 13 bases separated the two germline ends. The CDR3 consists of 15 residues. The CDR3 sequence is CASSLLPGVDTEAFF. In DNA form, the CDR3 reads TGCGCCAGCAGCTTGCTTCCAGGGGTGGACACTGAAGCTTTCTTT. The variable domain in full, completed from reference TRBV5-1 and TRBJ1-1, reads KAGVTQTPRYLIKTRGQQVTLSCSPISGHRSVSWYQQTPGQGLQFLFEYFSETQRNKGNFPGRFSGRQFSNSRSEMNVSTLELGDSALYLCASSLLPGVDTEAFFGQGTRLTVV.

The chain carries TRBV30 and TRBJ1-2; D call uncertain. Germline-derived CDR1 and CDR2 are GTSNPN and SVGIG (reference sequence). V dropped 1 base and J dropped 8 bases, with 8 bases sitting between them. This CDR3 comprises 11 residues. Written as DNA, the CDR3 is TGTGCCTGGAGTGAGGGCGGGGGCTACACCTTC. This encodes CAWSEGGGYTF.

The V and J genes are TRBV7-6 and TRBJ1-1; D perhaps matches TRBD1 (6 bases). There are 14 residues in the CDR3. The ends were cut back, 5 bases at V and 2 bases at J, with 12 bases in the middle. Germline assignment: CDR1 SGHVS and CDR2 FNYEAQ. Here the CDR3 reads CASSPDSYNTEAFF. The CDR3, as DNA: TGTGCCAGCAGCCCGGACAGCTACAACACTGAAGCTTTCTTT.

CDR3 sequence (DNA): TGTGCCAGCACGGGATCCCCCAGATATGAGCAGTTCTTC. Its protein product is CASTGSPRYEQFF. The chain is built from TRBV2 and TRBJ2-1; possibly TRBD2 for D (5 bases). The CDR3 sequence is 13 residues long. V was pared by 7 bases and J by 8 bases, with 15 bases between. Germline CDR1 SNHLY, CDR2 FYNNEI.

This rearrangement joins TRBV10-1 to TRBJ2-6; 9 nucleotides agree with TRBD1. The V and J ends lost 6 bases and 0 bases, in that order; junction bases with no gene match: 18. This CDR3 has 21 residues. Per the germline V gene, CDR1 is WNHNN and CDR2 is SYGVQD (reference sequence). The CDR3 DNA reads TGCGCCAGCAGACCCGGGACAGGGACCCAAAAGCCCCTCTCTGGGGCCAACGTCCTGACTTTC. Translating gives CASRPGTGTQKPLSGANVLTF.

This clone was counted only a few times. The chain joins TRBV28 to TRBJ2-7, with D possibly matching TRBD1 (5 bases). With 7 bases removed from V and 7 bases from J, the gap between germline ends came to 23 bases. The CDR3 has 15 amino acids. Germline values: CDR1 MDHEN, CDR2 SYDVKM. The chain's CDR3 is CASKNDRASYVEQYF. Here the CDR3 DNA reads TGTGCCAGCAAAAATGACAGAGCCTCCTACGTTGAGCAGTACTTC.

V is TRBV19 and J is TRBJ2-3; D is unclear. Trimming left V 4 bases short and J 2 bases short, with 10 bases between. Germline CDR1 is LNHDA and CDR2 is SQIVND (reference sequence). The CDR3 extends over 14 amino acids. CDR3 sequence: CASSTPPHTDTQYF. CDR3 nucleotides: TGTGCCAGTAGTACCCCCCCACACACAGATACGCAGTATTTT.

This clone has more than one count but fewer than ten. One end of the junction fails to match germline, which may point to a read error. The same CDR3 can be traced to other DNA sequences in this sample. This chain joins TRBV4-1 and TRBJ2-5, with TRBD1 matching over 7 bases. The CDR3 sequence is 14 residues long. Germline loops: CDR1 MGHRA, CDR2 YSYEKL. The CDR3 loop reads CASSQGQEQETQYF. The CDR3 DNA follows: TGTGCCAGCAGCCAAGGACAGGAACAAGAGACCCAGTACTTC.

The CDR3 nucleotides read TGTGCCAGCAGCCCAACCAGGGTTACCAATCAGCCCCAGCATTTT. Amino acid sequence: CASSPTRVTNQPQHF. V gene TRBV7-8 combines with J gene TRBJ1-5; tentative D call: TRBD1 (5 bases). Trimming stripped 5 bases from V and 3 bases from J, with 14 bases between. This CDR3 is 15 amino acids long. The germline CDR1 and CDR2 sequences are SGHVS and FQNEAQ. Variable domain in full (rest from reference TRBV7-8 and TRBJ1-5): GAGVSQSPRYKVAKRGQDVALRCDPISGHVSLFWYQQALGQGPEFLTYFQNEAQLDKSGLPSDRFFAERPEGSVSTLKIQRTQQEDSAVYLCASSPTRVTNQPQHFGDGTRLSIL.

The chain couples TRBV7-9 to TRBJ2-7, with 11 bases matching TRBD2. From germline, CDR1 is SEHNR and CDR2 FQNEAQ (reference sequence). The V and J ends lost 1 base and 6 bases, in that order; junction bases with no gene match: 14. The CDR3 loop spans 18 amino acids. Written as DNA, the CDR3 is TGTGCCAGCAGCTTAGGGATAGCGGGAGGGCCCTCAGACCGCGAGCAGTACTTC. Encoded protein: CASSLGIAGGPSDREQYF.

The CDR3 here is CASSYDSFNTEAFF. CDR3 sequence (DNA): TGTGCCAGCAGTTACGACAGCTTTAACACTGAAGCTTTCTTT. This chain uses TRBV6-5 with TRBJ1-1; TRBD1 is a possible D gene (5 bases). Germline V CDR1 and CDR2: MNHEY, SVGAGI. The CDR3 extends over 14 amino acids. V was clipped by 2 bases and J by 2 bases, with 9 bases between them.

The rearrangement links TRBV28 to TRBJ1-4; maybe TRBD1 (5 bases). In germline, CDR1 is MDHEN, CDR2 SYDVKM. The CDR3 has 16 residues. V lost 3 bases and J lost 5, with 16 bases in between. In DNA form, the CDR3 reads TGTGCCAGCAGTTTTATGGGGCCCAGAAGGAATGAAAAACTGTTTTTT. This gives the protein CASSFMGPRRNEKLFF.

The chain couples TRBV5-4 to TRBJ2-7; 13 nucleotides align to TRBD2. CDR3 length: 15 amino acids. Per germline, CDR1 SGHNT and CDR2 YYREEE (reference sequence). V lost 4 bases to trimming and J lost 3 bases; unmatched junction nucleotides: 4. The CDR3 sequence is CASSRGTSGVYEQYF. The DNA of the CDR3 is TGTGCCAGCAGCCGCGGGACTAGCGGGGTCTACGAGCAGTACTTC.

CDR3 sequence: CASSSGTTSIQYF. In DNA, the CDR3 is TGTGCCAGCAGTTCCGGCACGACTAGCATTCAGTACTTC. The rearrangement joins TRBV27 to TRBJ2-4, with D possibly matching TRBD2 (6 bases). With 4 bases removed from V and 9 bases from J, the gap between germline ends came to 13 bases. Germline loops: CDR1 MNHEY, CDR2 SMNVEV (reference sequence). The CDR3 consists of 13 residues.

The CDR3 nucleotides are TGTGCCAGCAGCTTAGGGGACAGGGTTGATCAGCCCCAGCATTTT. Its protein product is CASSLGDRVDQPQHF. The chain couples TRBV5-5 to TRBJ1-5, with TRBD1 identical over 9 bases. V trimming: 2 bases; J trimming: 5 bases; junction bases outside the gene matches: 5. CDR3 length: 15 amino acids. CDR1 and CDR2 from the germline V gene are SGHKS and YYEKEE (reference sequence).

The CDR3 reads CASSFYSLETQYF. CDR3 DNA: TGTGCCAGCAGTTTCTACTCCTTGGAGACCCAGTACTTC. This chain links TRBV28 with TRBJ2-5; D gene unclear. CDR3 length: 13 amino acids. Trimming removed 3 bases at V and 5 bases at J, with 10 bases between. From germline, CDR1 is MDHEN and CDR2 SYDVKM.

The rearrangement joins TRBV7-6 to TRBJ2-3; maybe TRBD2 (7 bases). The CDR3 has 16 residues. Looked up from germline, CDR1 is SGHVS and CDR2 is FNYEAQ. V shed 1 base and J shed 3 bases, with 14 bases lying between them. The CDR3 DNA sequence: TGTGCCAGCAGCTTAGGGGGGGCGGGAGCAACAGATACGCAGTATTTT. Translation: CASSLGGAGATDTQYF.

The sample holds one count of this clone. This chain links TRBV27 with TRBJ1-6, with 9 bases that match TRBD1. The V gene end was trimmed by 2 bases and the J gene end by 9 bases; junction bases not matched to a gene: 5. The CDR3 has 15 amino acids. The germline gives CDR1 MNHEY, CDR2 SMNVEV (reference sequence). The CDR3 reads CASSLITGGGSPLHF. The CDR3 DNA reads as TGTGCCAGCAGTTTAATAACAGGGGGCGGTTCACCCCTCCACTTT.

The gene calls are TRBV6-5 and TRBJ2-3; a possible D gene is TRBD2 (6 bases). The germline V gene encodes CDR1 MNHEY and CDR2 SVGAGI. The V end lost 3 bases, the J end lost 0 bases, and 10 bases lay between the germline ends. There are 15 residues in the CDR3. This chain's CDR3 is CASSYSGASTDTQYF. Written as DNA, the CDR3 is TGTGCCAGCAGTTATAGCGGTGCTAGCACAGATACGCAGTATTTT.

The chain couples TRBV9 to TRBJ2-3, with D possibly being TRBD2 (5 bases). The V gene's germline CDR1 is SGDLS and CDR2 YYNGEE. The germline V and J ends were trimmed by 0 bases and 6 bases, with 11 bases remaining between them. This CDR3 spans 14 amino acids. As DNA, the CDR3 is TGTGCCAGCAGCGTAGCCCTCCCGGGGGATACGCAGTATTTT. Translating it yields CASSVALPGDTQYF.

The CDR3 nucleotides are TGTGCCAGCAGCCCTCTCGAGGGCAATGAGCAGTTCTTC. Residues: CASSPLEGNEQFF. The gene calls are TRBV7-3 and TRBJ2-1; possibly TRBD2 for D (5 bases). CDR3 length: 13 amino acids. Germline CDR1 is SGHTA and CDR2 is FQGTGA. Trimming pared 5 bases from V and 6 bases from J, leaving 11 bases between.

The chain uses TRBV30 and TRBJ1-1, with D unresolved. From germline, CDR1 is GTSNPN and CDR2 SVGIG (reference sequence). The CDR3 sequence is 13 residues long. V lost 0 bases, J lost 1 base, and 6 bases lay in between. DNA for the CDR3: TGTGCCTGGAGTGTCTTATCGAACACTGAAGCTTTCTTT. The encoded protein is CAWSVLSNTEAFF.

The chain carries TRBV7-2 and TRBJ1-1; D uncertain. Germline lookup yields CDR1 SGHTA and CDR2 FQGNSA. The germline V and J ends were trimmed by 6 bases and 2 bases, with 10 bases remaining between them. The CDR3 consists of 13 residues. The CDR3 spells CASSYIINTEAFF. The CDR3 region has the DNA TGTGCCAGCAGTTATATTATAAACACTGAAGCTTTCTTT. Filled out from reference TRBV7-2 and TRBJ1-1, the complete variable domain reads GAGVSQSPSNKVTEKGKDVELRCDPISGHTALYWYRQSLGQGLEFLIYFQGNSAPDKSGLPSDRFSAERTGGSVSTLTIQRTQQEDSAVYLCASSYIINTEAFFGQGTRLTVV.

V gene TRBV5-4 combines with J gene TRBJ1-2; TRBD1 is a possible D gene (5 bases). Trimming shortened V by 4 bases and J by 4 bases, and 14 bases separated the two germline ends. The CDR3 spans 14 residues. From germline, CDR1 is SGHNT and CDR2 YYREEE (reference sequence). CDR3 region: CASSPGEGAYGYTF. The DNA of the CDR3 is TGTGCCAGCAGCCCGGGGGAGGGTGCCTATGGCTACACCTTC.

This chain links TRBV2 with TRBJ1-1; D perhaps matches TRBD1 (5 bases). V was cut by 2 bases and J by 11 bases, with 18 bases left in between. CDR1 is SNHLY and CDR2 is FYNNEI in the germline V gene. There are 14 residues in the CDR3. The CDR3 sequence: CASSEYGAGGGAFF. CDR3 bases: TGTGCCAGCAGTGAATACGGAGCGGGGGGAGGGGCTTTCTTT.